A single sample gave rise to the 2 T cell receptor beta chains below, sequenced in a study of blood T cell repertoires in COVID-19. The protocol was immunoSEQ multiplex PCR, while the TCRdb copy is restricted to in-frame clones and leaves out a portion. The data hold under 60,000 clones, with roughly 80% observed a single time. The sample consisted of peripheral blood. The receptor set was obtained from a man aged 55 to 70 with acute or convalescent COVID-19.

The chain uses TRBV10-1 and TRBJ1-1; a possible D gene is TRBD1 (5 bases). Looked up from germline, CDR1 is WNHNN and CDR2 is SYGVQD (reference sequence). The CDR3 contains 14 residues. V was shortened by 0 bases and J by 5 bases, with 10 bases between the two germline ends. The CDR3 nucleotides are TGCGCCAGCAGTGAGTCGCAGGGAATAACTGAAGCTTTCTTT. This sequence encodes CASSESQGITEAFF.

V gene TRBV7-9 combines with J gene TRBJ1-3, with 10 bases identical to TRBD1. The V and J ends lost 4 bases and 0 bases, in that order; junction bases with no gene match: 12. The CDR3 sequence is 19 residues long. CDR1 and CDR2 from the germline V gene are SEHNR and FQNEAQ (reference sequence). As DNA, the CDR3 is TGTGCCAGCAGCTCACGCCGGGACAGGGGCTCCCTCTCTGGAAACACCATATATTTT. Protein product: CASSSRRDRGSLSGNTIYF.